The 17 T cell receptor beta chains presented below share a single source sample, sequenced in a study of blood T cell repertoires in COVID-19. Repertoires were generated with immunoSEQ multiplex PCR, while TCRdb's copy carries only in-frame clones and drops some. This table has about 110,000 clones, approximately 85% appearing once. Material: peripheral blood. All receptors come from a man between 65 and 85 years old with acute or convalescent COVID-19.

The chain is built from TRBV18 and TRBJ2-1; 10 bases map to TRBD1. The trim removed 4 bases at V and 4 bases at J, leaving 4 bases unmatched. The germline CDR1 and CDR2 sequences are KGHSH and LQKENI. The CDR3 is 15 amino acids. The CDR3 protein is CASSHGQGGYNEQFF. For the CDR3, the DNA is TGTGCCAGCTCACATGGACAGGGGGGATACAATGAGCAGTTCTTC. The entire variable domain, with the rest obtained from reference TRBV18 and TRBJ2-1, is as follows: NAGVMQNPRHLVRRRGQEARLRCSPMKGHSHVYWYRQLPEEGLKFMVYLQKENIIDESGMPKERFSAEFPKEGPSILRIQQVVRGDSAAYFCASSHGQGGYNEQFFGPGTRLTVL.

This sequence joins TRBV18 and TRBJ2-2; 12 bases line up with TRBD2. CDR1 is KGHSH and CDR2 is LQKENI in the germline V gene. CDR3 length: 17 amino acids. V gave up 3 bases and J gave up 8 bases; unmatched junction bases: 10. The CDR3 DNA reads as TGTGCCAGCTCACCCCAGAGACTAGCGGGAGTAAAAGGGGAGCTGTTTTTT. This gives the protein CASSPQRLAGVKGELFF.

The V and J genes are TRBV3-1 (or the pseudogene TRBV3-2) and TRBJ1-2; 9 bases map to TRBD1. After removal of 1 base from V and 6 bases from J, the junction contained 6 bases not matched to a gene. The germline V gene encodes CDR1 LGHDT and CDR2 YNNKEL (reference sequence). The CDR3 totals 15 residues. The CDR3 region is CASSQVWDREDGYTF. The CDR3, as DNA: TGTGCCAGCAGCCAAGTCTGGGACAGGGAAGATGGCTACACCTTC.

The rearrangement uses TRBV5-1 and TRBJ1-6, with 11 nucleotides matching TRBD1. J lost 10 bases, V lost 0 bases, and 6 bases had no gene match. The CDR3 sequence is 16 residues long. Per the germline V gene, CDR1 is SGHRS and CDR2 is YFSETQ. The CDR3: CASSLGTGGDASPLHF. The CDR3 DNA is TGCGCCAGCAGCTTGGGGACAGGGGGCGACGCCTCACCCCTCCACTTT.

The chain links TRBV19 to TRBJ1-3, with a tentative D call TRBD1 (5 bases). This CDR3 contains 13 residues. The V end lost 7 bases, the J end lost 0 bases, and 7 bases lay between the germline ends. Germline CDR1 reads LNHDA; CDR2 reads SQIVND (reference sequence). CDR3 loop: CASTGSSGNTIYF. As DNA, the CDR3 is TGTGCCAGTACAGGGTCCTCTGGAAACACCATATATTTT.

J is TRBJ1-2 and V is TRBV11-2; D is uncertain. Germline CDR1 reads SGHAT; CDR2 reads FQNNGV. V was trimmed by 5 bases and J by 4 bases, leaving 17 bases between them. The CDR3 totals 15 residues. CDR3 amino acids: CASSPGQDPAYGYTF. The CDR3 coding sequence is TGTGCCAGCAGCCCTGGGCAGGATCCAGCCTATGGCTACACCTTC.

The chain links TRBV7-9 to TRBJ2-7; tentatively, D is TRBD2 (6 bases). V was trimmed by 2 bases and J by 1 base, leaving 15 bases between them. The germline V gene has CDR1 SEHNR and CDR2 FQNEAQ (reference sequence). CDR3 length equals 16 residues. The CDR3 nucleotides are TGTGCCAGCAGCTTATTCGCGGGACGGTCATCCTACGAGCAGTACTTC. Translated, it gives CASSLFAGRSSYEQYF.

The chain carries TRBV30 and TRBJ2-1; D ambiguous. Germline CDR1 GTSNPN, CDR2 SVGIG (reference sequence). Trimming shortened V by 2 bases and J by 10 bases, and 18 bases separated the two germline ends. The CDR3 consists of 14 residues. The CDR3 loop reads CAWSLNGAPKEQFF. For the CDR3, the DNA is TGTGCCTGGAGTCTAAATGGAGCCCCAAAAGAGCAGTTCTTC.

J is TRBJ1-1 and V is TRBV3-1 (or the pseudogene TRBV3-2); possibly TRBD1 for D (5 bases). In germline, CDR1 is LGHDT, CDR2 YNNKEL (reference sequence). The CDR3 is 15 residues long. The V end was cut by 5 bases, the J end by 7 bases, with 20 bases between. CDR3 sequence (DNA): TGTGCCAGCAGCTCCATCGCCGCGGGGAGGGGTGAAGCTTTCTTT. It yields the protein CASSSIAAGRGEAFF.

This rearrangement joins TRBV30 to TRBJ1-2, with D possibly matching TRBD1 (6 bases). The CDR3 has 12 amino acids. V dropped 4 bases and J dropped 8 bases, with 14 bases sitting between them. In germline, CDR1 is GTSNPN, CDR2 SVGIG (reference sequence). CDR3 protein: CAWTPSGGGYTF. The CDR3 DNA reads TGTGCCTGGACCCCGTCGGGGGGCGGCTACACCTTC.

This clone was counted a single time. The rearrangement links TRBV19 to TRBJ1-4; 8 bases agree with TRBD1. Germline V gives CDR1 LNHDA, CDR2 SQIVND (reference sequence). CDR3 length: 15 amino acids. V shed 7 bases, J shed 8 bases, and the junction held 12 bases outside the gene matches. The CDR3 DNA reads TGTGCCAGTAAAGGCAGGGGGCAGGATGCGGAAAAACTGTTTTTT. This sequence encodes CASKGRGQDAEKLFF.

The genes are TRBV24-1 and TRBJ1-5; no firm D call. Germline assignment: CDR1 KGHDR and CDR2 SFDVKD. CDR3 size: 15 residues. V lost 4 bases, J lost 0 bases, and 9 bases lay in between. CDR3 bases: TGTGCCACCAGTGACGGGAGTTATAGCAATCAGCCCCAGCATTTT. The encoded protein is CATSDGSYSNQPQHF.

This clone was observed a handful of times. The V and J genes are TRBV12-3 or TRBV12-4 and TRBJ1-2; maybe TRBD1 (5 bases). The CDR3 runs to 13 residues. Trimming pared 6 bases from V and 7 bases from J, leaving 15 bases between. The CDR3: CASSSGFIGGYTF. The CDR3 region has the DNA TGTGCCAGCAGCTCAGGGTTCATTGGTGGCTACACCTTC.

J is TRBJ1-5 and V is TRBV5-4, with a possible D match to TRBD1 (6 bases). Germline V gene lookup returns CDR1 SGHNT and CDR2 YYREEE (reference sequence). V was trimmed by 0 bases and J by 5 bases, leaving 9 bases between them. The CDR3 covers 14 residues. The CDR3 loop is CASSLGGQHQPQHF. CDR3 coding DNA: TGTGCCAGCAGCTTGGGTGGACAGCATCAGCCCCAGCATTTT.

The chain couples TRBV5-1 to TRBJ2-2; 10 nucleotides agree with TRBD1. J was trimmed by 5 bases and V by 0 bases; bases with no gene match: 7. Looked up from germline, CDR1 is SGHRS and CDR2 is YFSETQ. The CDR3 totals 17 residues. CDR3 coding DNA: TGCGCCAGCAGCTTGGTGACAGGGGGCCGGGGGACCGGGGAGCTGTTTTTT. Translated: CASSLVTGGRGTGELFF.

This clone was seen once. This rearrangement joins TRBV7-9 to TRBJ1-3; D perhaps matches TRBD1 (6 bases). The CDR3 runs 16 residues. V shed 2 bases and J shed 1 base, with 12 bases lying between them. CDR1 SEHNR and CDR2 FQNEAQ come from the germline V gene (reference sequence). This CDR3 is CASSLNRQGSGNTIYF. The CDR3 bases are TGTGCCAGCAGCTTAAATCGGCAGGGGTCTGGAAACACCATATATTTT.

The V call is TRBV24-1, the J call TRBJ2-5; D not certain. Trimming took off 3 bases at V and 5 bases at J, with 6 bases between the two ends. Germline V gene sequence: CDR1 KGHDR, CDR2 SFDVKD. This CDR3 is built from 12 residues. The CDR3, as DNA: TGTGCCACCAGTGATCGTCGGGAGACCCAGTACTTC. Its translation: CATSDRRETQYF.